A single sample gave rise to the 14 T cell receptor beta chains below, sequenced in a study of post-analysis software for immune sequencing data. General study results and limits: The study found TRBV5-6, TRBV5-1 and TRBV20-1 among 4 or 5 TRBV segments more frequent in patients than controls.

Their specific antigens are unknown. Every TCR beta cDNA library bore unique molecular identifiers. TCRdb called the PCR reads again in MiXCR, with one record for every CDR3 protein. The sample records fewer than 900,000 distinct CDR3 sequences, about half being singletons. Sequencing was performed on blood. Receptors were obtained from a girl aged 10-17 years with multiple sclerosis.

This clonotype occurred a few times. The chain carries TRBV29-1 and TRBJ1-2; tentatively, D is TRBD1 (5 bases). Germline-derived CDR1 and CDR2 are SQVTM and ANQGSEA. The length of the CDR3 is 12 residues. Between the trimmed V and J ends, which lost 1 base and 7 bases, there was a span of 10 bases. As DNA, the CDR3 is TGCAGCGTTGAAGCAGGGTTCACTGGCTACACCTTC. Amino acids: CSVEAGFTGYTF.

J is TRBJ2-7 and V is TRBV10-3, with D tentatively TRBD2 (5 bases). V gave up 8 bases and J gave up 4 bases, with 9 bases separating them. CDR1 is ENHRY and CDR2 is SYGVKD in the germline V gene. CDR3 size: 11 residues. The CDR3 spells CAIGESYEQYF. CDR3 DNA: TGTGCCATCGGGGAGTCATACGAGCAGTACTTC.

The V gene is TRBV12-3 or TRBV12-4, the J gene TRBJ1-1; D gene ambiguous. This CDR3 contains 14 residues. V dropped 4 bases and J dropped 6 bases, with 15 bases sitting between them. DNA of the CDR3: TGTGCCAGCAGTTCCCCCCGGGGTGGCGCTGAAGCTTTCTTT. Its translation: CASSSPRGGAEAFF.

This clonotype has a handful of counts. The V and J genes are TRBV7-9 and TRBJ2-1; D may correspond to TRBD1 or TRBD2 (5 bases each). The ends were cut back, 5 bases at V and 10 bases at J, with 12 bases in the middle. Looked up from germline, CDR1 is SEHNR and CDR2 is FQNEAQ (reference sequence). The CDR3 has 12 residues. The CDR3 sequence is CASSVAGTEQFF. The CDR3 nucleotides are TGTGCCAGCAGCGTGGCCGGGACGGAGCAGTTCTTC.

In regard to this clonotype: Germline and junction disagree at one end, which may indicate a read error. The V gene is TRBV7-2, the J gene TRBJ2-3, with 11 bases identical to TRBD2. CDR3 size: 16 residues. Germline V gene sequence: CDR1 SGHTA, CDR2 FQGNSA. CDR3 in amino acids: CVSIRLGLAVPDAQYF. CDR3 coding DNA: TGTGTCAGCATCCGGCTGGGACTAGCGGTCCCAGATGCGCAGTATTTT.

This clonotype was seen more than once but under ten times. V usage is TRBV9 and J usage is TRBJ2-5, with D uncertain. The CDR3 length is 15 residues. Between the trimmed V and J ends, which lost 0 bases and 4 bases, there was a span of 13 bases. Germline lookup yields CDR1 SGDLS and CDR2 YYNGEE. The CDR3 spells CASSVAAVAVETQYF. The CDR3 DNA reads TGTGCCAGCAGCGTAGCCGCCGTAGCTGTAGAGACCCAGTACTTC.

The J gene is TRBJ2-1, the V gene TRBV29-1, with D possibly being TRBD2 (6 bases). There are 16 residues in the CDR3. The V end lost 1 base, the J end lost 0 bases, and 13 bases lay between the germline ends. The germline gives CDR1 SQVTM, CDR2 ANQGSEA. Here the CDR3 reads CSVEGRSGLSYNEQFF. CDR3 in DNA: TGCAGCGTTGAAGGCCGAAGCGGGCTCTCCTACAATGAGCAGTTCTTC.

The chain carries TRBV30 and TRBJ2-6; perhaps TRBD2 as D (7 bases). With 1 base removed from V and 6 bases from J, the gap between germline ends came to 10 bases. CDR1 and CDR2 (germline): GTSNPN, SVGIG (reference sequence). The CDR3 loop spans 14 amino acids. This CDR3 is CAWSEGGEANVLTF. In DNA form, the CDR3 reads TGTGCCTGGAGTGAAGGGGGGGAGGCCAACGTCCTGACTTTC.

The chain couples TRBV10-3 to TRBJ2-1, with D possibly matching TRBD2 (6 bases). Trimming cost V 8 bases and J 8 bases, with 13 bases left between them. The V gene's germline CDR1 is ENHRY and CDR2 SYGVKD. This CDR3 contains 12 residues. The CDR3 is CAIAQGGDEQFF. CDR3 in DNA: TGTGCCATCGCCCAGGGAGGAGATGAGCAGTTCTTC.

The CDR3 DNA is TGTGCCAGCTCAAGGGACCCGGGACACCTAGCCAAAAACATTCAGTACTTC. Translating gives CASSRDPGHLAKNIQYF. The chain joins TRBV12-3 or TRBV12-4 to TRBJ2-4; D may be TRBD1 (6 bases). CDR3 length equals 17 residues. Trimming removed 8 bases from V and 0 bases from J, with 20 bases in between.

This chain connects TRBV21-1 to TRBJ2-1; the table calls TRBD2, which could not be checked here. TRBV21-1 is given as a pseudogene. The CDR3 consists of 18 residues. The CDR3 sequence: CASSKSHQKRVTYNEQFF. The CDR3 bases are TGTGCCAGCAGCAAATCTCACCAGAAGCGGGTTACCTACAATGAGCAGTTCTTC.

This clonotype was picked up one time. The V and J genes are TRBV10-3 and TRBJ2-1; 13 bases agree with TRBD2. The CDR3 runs 16 residues. The V and J ends lost 2 bases and 8 bases, in that order; junction bases with no gene match: 6. Germline V gives CDR1 ENHRY, CDR2 SYGVKD. CDR3 nucleotides: TGTGCCATCAGTGAGGGGACTAGCGGGGAGGTTGATGAGCAGTTCTTC. It is translated as CAISEGTSGEVDEQFF.

The rearrangement links TRBV7-9 to TRBJ2-7, with 8 bases that match TRBD1. CDR1 and CDR2 (germline): SEHNR, FQNEAQ (reference sequence). The V and J ends lost 5 bases and 4 bases, in that order; junction bases with no gene match: 7. This CDR3 contains 14 residues. The CDR3 protein is CASSPQRQGYEQYF. The CDR3 nucleotides are TGTGCCAGCAGCCCCCAGCGACAGGGGTACGAGCAGTACTTC.

This sequence joins TRBV5-5 and TRBJ1-5; weak D call: TRBD1 (5 bases). The germline V gene has CDR1 SGHKS and CDR2 YYEKEE (reference sequence). V was clipped by 3 bases and J by 0 bases, with 10 bases between them. The CDR3 is made up of 15 amino acids. CDR3 in amino acids: CASSWGLPSNQPQHF. The CDR3 region has the DNA TGTGCCAGCAGCTGGGGCCTTCCTAGCAATCAGCCCCAGCATTTT.